This T cell receptor beta chain derives from a study of shared clonotypes between healthy human individuals. At the level of the study: Three plates were used per donor for CD4 naive, three for CD4 memory, two for CD8 naive and one for CD8 memory.

The CDR3 extends over 16 amino acids. Germline loops: CDR1 SNHLY, CDR2 FYNNEI. V trimming: 7 bases; J trimming: 0 bases; junction bases outside the gene matches: 10. General study results and limits: Read depth was anticipated to influence clonotype sharing among donors.

The table lists this clone with a few counts. Its antigen is not identified. A CD45RA-negative memory subset and a CD45RA+ naive subset were separated from the CD4+ cells. Study processing details: Junction-only sequences without quality scores were provided by ImmunoSEQ, so filtering was different. Sequencing was performed with immunoSEQ multiplex PCR; in TCRdb, only in-frame clones are kept and a portion is missing. That table supplies the V and J calls and clone size; D and trimming were determined from the DNA. The sample consists of 950,000 to 1,100,000 clones, around 74% of them appearing once.

The sequence was collected from a man aged 18 to 30 in good health. Sequencing input: memory CD4+ T cells sorted from blood. The subset was: CD45RA-negative fraction. This chain uses TRBV2 with TRBJ1-2; TRBD1 matches at 8 bases. CDR3 amino acids: CASTDRGSLANYGYTF. The CDR3 DNA follows: TGTGCCAGCACCGACAGGGGATCCTTAGCTAACTATGGCTACACCTTC.